This T cell receptor (beta chain) was profiled in a study of shared clonotypes between healthy human individuals (dated by TCRdb to 2018 to 2021). About the full investigation: The cohort included a few men and a couple of women between 18 and 49 years of age. Different laboratories and diverse techniques were used to prepare libraries and sequence TCR repertoires, to increase sequencing depth and limit assay-specific biases. Blood TCR repertoires of roughly 5 healthy adults were deeply sequenced to estimate repertoire size and the extent of clonotype sharing between individuals. For each donor, three plates each were used for CD4 naive and CD4 memory, two plates were used for CD8 naive, and one plate was used for CD8 memory. Each donor's leukapheresis produced roughly between roughly 0.85 and 9 billion PBMCs. The paper's findings and limits, for the study overall: Larger estimated clonotype richness was generally found for naive subsets than for memory subsets. Clonotypes shared by all four sorted-subset donors showed higher generation probabilities than non-shared clonotypes. Pairwise subsampling indicated that sequencing depth was expected to affect the degree of clonotype sharing among donors. Rarefaction of sorted-subset datasets indicated incomplete sequencing despite the large sequencing depth. Across a handful of donors, approximately 4.6% of naive CD4, approximately 3.6% of naive CD8, roughly 2.3% of memory CD4, and under 0.45% of memory CD8 clonotypes were shared. Because the study included only a small number of donors, the genetic and exposure-history diversity represented was limited. Sampling was limited to blood, and TCR repertoires in tissue likely differ from TCR repertoires in blood.

Using the deep immunoSEQ assay, TCR CDR3 regions were amplified from genomic DNA by multiplex PCR. Genomic DNA extracted from each cell subset was distributed evenly over all wells of several immunoSEQ 96-well plates, and each plate served as one replicate. For sorted subsets, each replicate PCR was loaded with roughly 0.2 ug genomic DNA, equivalent to some 27,000 T cell genomes. Purified libraries were quantified with a Qubit 3.0 fluorometer, sized on a Bioanalyzer 2100, and re-quantified with the KAPA Library Quantification kit. Every immunoSEQ 96-well plate was sequenced on a separate single-read 150-cycle Illumina NextSeq 550 flow cell. From the authors' description of their analysis: Because the immunoSEQ output included only junctional sequences and no quality scores, the filtering could not be the same as the filtering used for full-length reads. To assign V/J genes and CDR3, sequences were annotated against IMGT germline references using PyIR, a Python wrapper for IgBLAST v1.9. Reads with weak V/J assignments (E-value above 1e-6), missing CDR3, stop codons, out-of-frame junctions, or ambiguous translated residues were removed. V3J clonotypes were defined as sequences sharing an identical inferred V gene, J gene, and CDR3 amino acid sequence. Percentage overlap between repertoires was computed as shared unique clonotypes divided by the size of the smaller repertoire. RTK rarefaction, the Chao1 estimator, and Recon v2.1 estimates of unobserved clonotypes were used to assess repertoire richness. Generation probabilities were computed with OLGA for all TCRbeta clonotypes obtained by the gDNA method from several donors. The table comes from immuneACCESS by way of TCRdb, which keeps in-frame sequences with V and J called. Part of the clones is missing from these tables; in studies checked, under half for an unresolved V gene and the rest for unknown reasons. The DNA gave D and trimming, while V, J and clone size come from that table. The sample table records about 1.1 million clones; approximately 80% of these occur just once. Together, the top ten hold 0.89% of the sample.

Healthy HIV-negative adults with no recently reported acute infections or vaccinations were included as donors. Only Caucasian adults living in Nashville, Tennessee, USA were represented among the donors. CD4+ T cells were enriched through magnetic negative selection, after which naive cells were positively selected on CD45RA and the remaining negative fraction served as the memory subset. After blood collection by leukapheresis, PBMCs were isolated using Ficoll-Histopaque density gradient centrifugation and then cryopreserved in the vapor phase of liquid nitrogen. Purity and quantity of every magnetically sorted T cell population were checked by analytical flow cytometry. From each sorted fraction, genomic DNA was isolated and quantified by UV absorbance on a Nanodrop 2000c. With regard to this clone: There is no known antigen for this receptor. Base qualities are not recorded, but no much larger clone differs from it by a single base.

The CDR1 and CDR2 encoded by the germline V gene are MNHNS and SASEGT. Inclusive of the bounding cysteine and phenylalanine, the CDR3 is 15 residues long. The CDR3 DNA has 45 bases and is translated from base 1. Clipping removes 5 bases from V and 6 bases from J, with 11 as the unmatched junction base count. This receptor was taken from a man aged 18 to 35 in good health. Some clones in this sample may be carry-over from other donors' samples. The chain links TRBV6-1 with TRBJ1-2; 8 bases in the middle match TRBD1. Sequencing used memory CD4+ T cells from PBMCs. Taken with the paper, the label for cell subset or site translates to: CD45RA-negative fraction. This receptor has the CDR3 CASSPTWTGSDGYTF. The DNA reads TGTGCCAGCAGTCCCACCTGGACAGGGAGCGATGGCTACACCTTC.